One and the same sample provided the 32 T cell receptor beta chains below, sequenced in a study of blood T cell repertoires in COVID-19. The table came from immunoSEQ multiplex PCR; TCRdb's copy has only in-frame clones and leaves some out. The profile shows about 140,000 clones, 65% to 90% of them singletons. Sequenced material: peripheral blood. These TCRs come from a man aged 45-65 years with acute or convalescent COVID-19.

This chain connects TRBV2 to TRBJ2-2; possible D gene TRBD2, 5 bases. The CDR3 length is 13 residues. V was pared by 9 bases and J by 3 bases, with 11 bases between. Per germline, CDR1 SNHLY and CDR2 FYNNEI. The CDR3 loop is CARRDLDTGELFF. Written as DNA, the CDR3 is TGTGCCAGGAGGGATTTGGACACCGGGGAGCTGTTTTTT. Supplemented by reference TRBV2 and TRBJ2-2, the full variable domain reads EPEVTQTPSHQVTQMGQEVILRCVPISNHLYFYWYRQILGQKVEFLVSFYNNEISEKSEIFDDQFSVERPDGSNFTLKIRSTKLEDSAMYFCARRDLDTGELFFGEGSRLTVL.

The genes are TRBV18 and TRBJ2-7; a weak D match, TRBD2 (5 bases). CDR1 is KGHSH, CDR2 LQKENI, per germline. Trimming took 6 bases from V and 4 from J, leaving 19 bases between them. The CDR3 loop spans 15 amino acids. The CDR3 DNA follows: TGTGCCAGCTCTCCTCAAGCGGAGAAGGCTTACGAGCAGTACTTC. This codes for CASSPQAEKAYEQYF. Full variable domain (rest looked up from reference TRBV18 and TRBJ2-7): NAGVMQNPRHLVRRRGQEARLRCSPMKGHSHVYWYRQLPEEGLKFMVYLQKENIIDESGMPKERFSAEFPKEGPSILRIQQVVRGDSAAYFCASSPQAEKAYEQYFGPGTRLTVT.

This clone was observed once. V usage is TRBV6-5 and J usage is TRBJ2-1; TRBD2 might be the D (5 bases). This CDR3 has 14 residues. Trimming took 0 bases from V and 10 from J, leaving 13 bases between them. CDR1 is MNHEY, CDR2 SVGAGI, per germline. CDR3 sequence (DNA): TGTGCCAGCAGTTACTCGGGAGAGGGCAGAGAGCAGTTCTTC. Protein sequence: CASSYSGEGREQFF.

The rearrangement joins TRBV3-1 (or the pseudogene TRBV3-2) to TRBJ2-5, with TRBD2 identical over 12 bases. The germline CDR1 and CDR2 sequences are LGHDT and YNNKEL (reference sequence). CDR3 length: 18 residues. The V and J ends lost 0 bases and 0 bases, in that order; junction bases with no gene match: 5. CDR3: CASSQDLPSGGDQETQYF. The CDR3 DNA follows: TGTGCCAGCAGCCAAGATCTCCCTAGCGGGGGGGACCAAGAGACCCAGTACTTC.

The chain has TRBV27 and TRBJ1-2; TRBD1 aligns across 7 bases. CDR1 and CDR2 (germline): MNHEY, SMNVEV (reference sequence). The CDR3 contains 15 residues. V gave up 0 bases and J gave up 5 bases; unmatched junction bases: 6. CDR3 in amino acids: CASSLSLQGPYGYTF. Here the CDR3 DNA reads TGTGCCAGCAGTTTATCGTTACAGGGGCCTTATGGCTACACCTTC.

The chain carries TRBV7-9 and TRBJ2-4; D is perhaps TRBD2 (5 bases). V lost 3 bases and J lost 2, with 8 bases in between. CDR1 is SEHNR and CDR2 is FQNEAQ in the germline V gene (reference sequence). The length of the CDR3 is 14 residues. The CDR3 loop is CASSFTGTKNIQYF. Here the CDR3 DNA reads TGTGCCAGCAGCTTTACGGGAACCAAAAACATTCAGTACTTC.

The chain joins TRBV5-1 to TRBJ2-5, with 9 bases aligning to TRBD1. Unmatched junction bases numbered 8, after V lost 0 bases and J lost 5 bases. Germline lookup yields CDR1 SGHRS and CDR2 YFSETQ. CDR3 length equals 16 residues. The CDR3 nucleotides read TGCGCCAGCAGCTTGGATGGGACAGGGTGGCGGGAGACCCAGTACTTC. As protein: CASSLDGTGWRETQYF.

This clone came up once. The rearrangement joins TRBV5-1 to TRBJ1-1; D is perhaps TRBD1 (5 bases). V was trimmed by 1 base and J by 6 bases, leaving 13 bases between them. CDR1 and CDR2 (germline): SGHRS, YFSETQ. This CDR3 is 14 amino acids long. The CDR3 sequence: CASSLLQGGAEAFF. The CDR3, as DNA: TGCGCCAGCAGCTTGCTCCAGGGAGGGGCTGAAGCTTTCTTT.

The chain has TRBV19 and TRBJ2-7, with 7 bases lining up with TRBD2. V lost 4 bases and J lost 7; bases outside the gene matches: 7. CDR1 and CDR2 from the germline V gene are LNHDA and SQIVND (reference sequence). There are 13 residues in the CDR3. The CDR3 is CASSTSGTWEQYF. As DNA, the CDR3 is TGTGCCAGTAGTACTAGCGGTACCTGGGAGCAGTACTTC. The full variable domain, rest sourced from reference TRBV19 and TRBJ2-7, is DGGITQSPKYLFRKEGQNVTLSCEQNLNHDAMYWYRQDPGQGLRLIYYSQIVNDFQKGDIAEGYSVSREKKESFPLTVTSAQKNPTAFYLCASSTSGTWEQYFGPGTRLTVT.

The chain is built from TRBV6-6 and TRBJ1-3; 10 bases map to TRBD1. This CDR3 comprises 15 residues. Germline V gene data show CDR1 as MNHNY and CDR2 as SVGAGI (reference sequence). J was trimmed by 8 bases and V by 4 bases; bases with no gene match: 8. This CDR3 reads CASSSPLDRGDTIYF. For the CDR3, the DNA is TGTGCCAGCAGTTCTCCCCTGGACAGGGGGGACACCATATATTTT.

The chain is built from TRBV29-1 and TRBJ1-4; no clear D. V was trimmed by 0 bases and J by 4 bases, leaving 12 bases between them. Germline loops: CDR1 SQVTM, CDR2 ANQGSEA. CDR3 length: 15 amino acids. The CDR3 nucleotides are TGCAGCGTTGAAGATCTTAGCGAAGATAATGAAAAACTGTTTTTT. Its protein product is CSVEDLSEDNEKLFF.

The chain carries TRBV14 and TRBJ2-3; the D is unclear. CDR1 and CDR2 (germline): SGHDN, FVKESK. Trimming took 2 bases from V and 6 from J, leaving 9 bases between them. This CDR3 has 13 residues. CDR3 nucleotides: TGTGCCAGCAGCCAAACTGTTCTTGATACGCAGTATTTT. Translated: CASSQTVLDTQYF.

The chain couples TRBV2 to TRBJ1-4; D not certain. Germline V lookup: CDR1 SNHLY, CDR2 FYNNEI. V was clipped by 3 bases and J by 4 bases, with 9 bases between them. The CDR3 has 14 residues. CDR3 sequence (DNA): TGTGCCAGCAGTGATATGGGGAGTAATGAAAAACTGTTTTTT. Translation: CASSDMGSNEKLFF.

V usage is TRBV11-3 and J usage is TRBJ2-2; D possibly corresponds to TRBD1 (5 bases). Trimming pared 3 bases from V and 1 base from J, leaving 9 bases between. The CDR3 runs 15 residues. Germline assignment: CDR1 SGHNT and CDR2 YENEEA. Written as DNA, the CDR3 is TGTGCCAGCAGCTTCGGACACCAGAACACCGGGGAGCTGTTTTTT. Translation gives CASSFGHQNTGELFF.

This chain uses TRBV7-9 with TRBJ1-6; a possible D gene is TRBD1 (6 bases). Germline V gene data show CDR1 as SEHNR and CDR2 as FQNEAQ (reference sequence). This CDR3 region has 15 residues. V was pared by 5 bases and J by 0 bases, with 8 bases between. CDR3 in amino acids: CASSQTGSYNSPLHF. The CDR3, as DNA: TGTGCCAGCAGCCAGACAGGCTCCTATAATTCACCCCTCCACTTT.

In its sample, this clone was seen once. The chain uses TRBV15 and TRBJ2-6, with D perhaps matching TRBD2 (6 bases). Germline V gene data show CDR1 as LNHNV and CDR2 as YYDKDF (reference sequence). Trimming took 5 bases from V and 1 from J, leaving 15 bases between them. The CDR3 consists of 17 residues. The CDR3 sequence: CATSRPAGLSGANVLTF. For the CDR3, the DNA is TGTGCCACCAGCCGCCCTGCGGGGCTTTCTGGGGCCAACGTCCTGACTTTC.

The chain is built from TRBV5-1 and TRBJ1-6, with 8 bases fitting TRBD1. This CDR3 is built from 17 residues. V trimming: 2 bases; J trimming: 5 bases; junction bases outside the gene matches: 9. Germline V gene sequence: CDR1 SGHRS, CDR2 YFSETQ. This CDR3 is CASSLVSLTGDNSPLHF. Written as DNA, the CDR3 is TGCGCCAGCAGCTTAGTTTCCTTGACAGGGGATAATTCACCCCTCCACTTT.

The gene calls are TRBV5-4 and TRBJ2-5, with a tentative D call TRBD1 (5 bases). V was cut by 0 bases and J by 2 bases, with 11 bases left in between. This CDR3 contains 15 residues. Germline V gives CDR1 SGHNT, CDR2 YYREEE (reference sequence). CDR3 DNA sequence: TGTGCCAGCAGCTTGGCCTCGCAGGGACAAGAGACCCAGTACTTC. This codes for CASSLASQGQETQYF.

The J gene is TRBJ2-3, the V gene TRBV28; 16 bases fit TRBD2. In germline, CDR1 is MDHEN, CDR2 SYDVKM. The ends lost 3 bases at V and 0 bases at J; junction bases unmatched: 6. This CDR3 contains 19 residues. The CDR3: CASSLGLAGGQGSTDTQYF. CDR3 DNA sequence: TGTGCCAGCAGTTTGGGACTAGCGGGAGGGCAGGGAAGCACAGATACGCAGTATTTT.

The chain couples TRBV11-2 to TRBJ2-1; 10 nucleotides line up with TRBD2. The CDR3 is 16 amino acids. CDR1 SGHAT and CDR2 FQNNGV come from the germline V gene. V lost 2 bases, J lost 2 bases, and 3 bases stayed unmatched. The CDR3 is CASSLLTSGAYNEQFF. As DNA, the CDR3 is TGTGCCAGCAGCTTACTTACTAGCGGGGCCTACAATGAGCAGTTCTTC.

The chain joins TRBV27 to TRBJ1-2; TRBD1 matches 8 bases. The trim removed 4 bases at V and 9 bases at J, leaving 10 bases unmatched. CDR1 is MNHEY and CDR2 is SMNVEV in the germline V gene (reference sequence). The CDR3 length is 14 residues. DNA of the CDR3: TGTGCCAGCAGTTCACTTCAGGGGGCTTTGAGCTACACCTTC. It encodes CASSSLQGALSYTF.

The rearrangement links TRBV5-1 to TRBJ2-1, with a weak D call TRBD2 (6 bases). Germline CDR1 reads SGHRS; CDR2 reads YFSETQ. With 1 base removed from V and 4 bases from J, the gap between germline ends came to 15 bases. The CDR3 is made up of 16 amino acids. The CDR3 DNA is TGCGCCAGCAGCTTGATTATTGGAGGGACTTACAATGAGCAGTTCTTC. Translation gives CASSLIIGGTYNEQFF.

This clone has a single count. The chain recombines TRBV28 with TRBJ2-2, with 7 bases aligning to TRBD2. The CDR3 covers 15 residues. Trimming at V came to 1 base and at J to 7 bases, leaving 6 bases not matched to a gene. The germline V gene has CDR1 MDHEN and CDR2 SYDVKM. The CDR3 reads CASSLLIAGRGELFF. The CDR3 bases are TGTGCCAGCAGTTTATTAATAGCGGGTCGCGGGGAGCTGTTTTTT.

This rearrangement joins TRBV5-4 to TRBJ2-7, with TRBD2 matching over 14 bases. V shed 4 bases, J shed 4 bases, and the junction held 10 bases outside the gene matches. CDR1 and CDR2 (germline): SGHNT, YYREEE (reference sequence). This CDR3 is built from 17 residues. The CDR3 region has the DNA TGTGCCAGCAGCCGGGGACTAGCGGGAGTGGGAGTTTACGAGCAGTACTTC. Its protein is CASSRGLAGVGVYEQYF.

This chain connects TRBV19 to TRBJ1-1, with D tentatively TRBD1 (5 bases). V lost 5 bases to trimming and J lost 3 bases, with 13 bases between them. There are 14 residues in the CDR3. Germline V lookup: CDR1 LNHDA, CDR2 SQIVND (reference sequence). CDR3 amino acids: CASSLGGGDTEAFF. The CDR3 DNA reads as TGTGCCAGTAGTTTGGGCGGAGGGGACACTGAAGCTTTCTTT.

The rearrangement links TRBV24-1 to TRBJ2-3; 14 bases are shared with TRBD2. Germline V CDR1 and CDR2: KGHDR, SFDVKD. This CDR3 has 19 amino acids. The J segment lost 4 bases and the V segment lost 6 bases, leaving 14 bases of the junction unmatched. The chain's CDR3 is CATSWGLAGARPAADTQYF. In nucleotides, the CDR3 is TGTGCCACCAGTTGGGGACTAGCGGGGGCCCGCCCCGCCGCAGATACGCAGTATTTT.

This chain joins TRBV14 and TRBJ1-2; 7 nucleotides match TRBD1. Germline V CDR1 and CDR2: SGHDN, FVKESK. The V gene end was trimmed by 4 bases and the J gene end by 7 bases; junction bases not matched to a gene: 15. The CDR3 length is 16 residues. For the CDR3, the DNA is TGTGCCAGCAGCCCAGGGACGGGACAGCCTGCCTCTGGCTACACCTTC. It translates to CASSPGTGQPASGYTF.

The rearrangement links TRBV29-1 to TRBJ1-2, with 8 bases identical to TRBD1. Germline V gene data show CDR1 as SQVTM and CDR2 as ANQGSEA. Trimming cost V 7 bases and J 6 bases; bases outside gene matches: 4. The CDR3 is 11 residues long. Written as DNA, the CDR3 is TGCAGCGCAAGACAGGGGAATGGCTACACCTTC. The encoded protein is CSARQGNGYTF.

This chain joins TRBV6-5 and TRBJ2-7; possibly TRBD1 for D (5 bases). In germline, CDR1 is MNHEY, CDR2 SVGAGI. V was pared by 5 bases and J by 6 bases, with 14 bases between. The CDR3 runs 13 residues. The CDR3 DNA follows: TGTGCCAGCAGTCCCATACCTGGGGCCGAGCAGTACTTC. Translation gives CASSPIPGAEQYF.

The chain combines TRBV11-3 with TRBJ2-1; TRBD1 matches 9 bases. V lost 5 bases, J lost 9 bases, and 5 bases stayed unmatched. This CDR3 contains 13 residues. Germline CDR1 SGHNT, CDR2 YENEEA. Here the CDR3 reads CASSPGQGTEQFF. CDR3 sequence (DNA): TGTGCCAGCAGCCCTGGACAGGGGACTGAGCAGTTCTTC.

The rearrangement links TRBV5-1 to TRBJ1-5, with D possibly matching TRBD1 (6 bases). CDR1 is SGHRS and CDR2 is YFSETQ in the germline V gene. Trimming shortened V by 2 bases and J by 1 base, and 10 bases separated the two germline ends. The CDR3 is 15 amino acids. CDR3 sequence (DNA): TGCGCCAGCAGCTTTACAGGGATGAGCAATCAGCCCCAGCATTTT. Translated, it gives CASSFTGMSNQPQHF.

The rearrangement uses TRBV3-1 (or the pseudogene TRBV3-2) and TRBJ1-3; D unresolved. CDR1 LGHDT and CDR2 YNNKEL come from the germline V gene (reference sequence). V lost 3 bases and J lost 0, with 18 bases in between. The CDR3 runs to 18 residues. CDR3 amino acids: CASSQREGSTISGNTIYF. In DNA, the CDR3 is TGTGCCAGCAGCCAGCGTGAGGGTTCGACGATCTCTGGAAACACCATATATTTT.